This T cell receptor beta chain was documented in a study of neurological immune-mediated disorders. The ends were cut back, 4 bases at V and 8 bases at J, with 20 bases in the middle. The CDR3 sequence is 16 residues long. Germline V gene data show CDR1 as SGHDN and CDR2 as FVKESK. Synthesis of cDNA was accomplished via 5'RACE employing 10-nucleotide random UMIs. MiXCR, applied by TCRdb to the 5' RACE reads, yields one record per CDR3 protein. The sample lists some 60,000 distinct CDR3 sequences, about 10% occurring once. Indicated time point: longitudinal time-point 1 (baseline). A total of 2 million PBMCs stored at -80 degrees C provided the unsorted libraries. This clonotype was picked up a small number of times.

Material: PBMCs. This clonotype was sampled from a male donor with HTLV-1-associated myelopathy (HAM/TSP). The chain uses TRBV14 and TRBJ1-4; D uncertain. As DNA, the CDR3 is TGTGCCAGCAGCCGCATCCCCGGGCCGAGCCGGGAAAAACTGTTTTTT. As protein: CASSRIPGPSREKLFF.